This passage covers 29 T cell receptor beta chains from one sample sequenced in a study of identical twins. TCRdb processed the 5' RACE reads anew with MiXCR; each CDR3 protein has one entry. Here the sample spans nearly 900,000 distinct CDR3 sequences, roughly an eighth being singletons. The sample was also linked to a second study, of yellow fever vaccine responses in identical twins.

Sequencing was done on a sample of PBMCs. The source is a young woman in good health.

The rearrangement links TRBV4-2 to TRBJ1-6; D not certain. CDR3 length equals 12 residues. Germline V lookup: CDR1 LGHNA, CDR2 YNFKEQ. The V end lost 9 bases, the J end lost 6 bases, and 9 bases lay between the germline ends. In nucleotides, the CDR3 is TGTGCCAGTGGACGGAGTAATTCACCCCTCCACTTT. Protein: CASGRSNSPLHF.

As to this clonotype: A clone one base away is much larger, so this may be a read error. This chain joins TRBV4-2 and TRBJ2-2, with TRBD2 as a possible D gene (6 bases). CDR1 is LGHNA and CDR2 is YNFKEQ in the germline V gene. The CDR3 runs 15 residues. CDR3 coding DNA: TGTGCCAGCAGCCCCCTAGCGACCTCGACCGGGGAGCTGGTTTTT. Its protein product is CASSPLATSTGELVF.

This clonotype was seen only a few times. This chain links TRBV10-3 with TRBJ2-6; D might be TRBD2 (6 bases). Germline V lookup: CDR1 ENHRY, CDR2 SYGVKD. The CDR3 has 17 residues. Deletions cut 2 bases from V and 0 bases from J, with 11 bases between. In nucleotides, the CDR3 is TGTGCCATCAGTGAGCTGGGCGGGATCTCTGGGGCCAACGTCCTGACTTTC. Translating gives CAISELGGISGANVLTF.

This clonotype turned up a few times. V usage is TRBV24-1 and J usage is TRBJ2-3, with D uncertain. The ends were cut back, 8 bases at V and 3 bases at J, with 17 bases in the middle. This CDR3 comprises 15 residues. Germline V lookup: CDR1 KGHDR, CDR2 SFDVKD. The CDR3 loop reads CATMAPLWWTDTQYF. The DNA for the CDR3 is TGTGCCACCATGGCTCCCCTTTGGTGGACAGATACGCAGTATTTT.

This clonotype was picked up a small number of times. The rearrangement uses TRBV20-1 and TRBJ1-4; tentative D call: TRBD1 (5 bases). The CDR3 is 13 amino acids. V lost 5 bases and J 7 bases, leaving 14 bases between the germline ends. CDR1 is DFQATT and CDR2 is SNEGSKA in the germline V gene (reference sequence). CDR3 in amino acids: CSAVGGTAEKLFF. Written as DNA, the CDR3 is TGCAGTGCTGTCGGGGGAACGGCTGAAAAACTGTTTTTT.

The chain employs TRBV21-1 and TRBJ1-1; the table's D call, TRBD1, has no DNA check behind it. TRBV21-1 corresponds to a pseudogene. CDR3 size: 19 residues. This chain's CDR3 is CASSKKVTGQGRGHAEAFF. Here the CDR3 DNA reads TGTGCCAGCAGCAAAAAGGTCACGGGACAGGGGAGGGGACACGCTGAAGCTTTCTTT.

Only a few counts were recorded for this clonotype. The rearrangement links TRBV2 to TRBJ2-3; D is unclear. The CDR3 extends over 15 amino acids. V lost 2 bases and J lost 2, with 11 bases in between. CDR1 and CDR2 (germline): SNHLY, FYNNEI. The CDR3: CASSENLGSTDTQYF. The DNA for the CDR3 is TGTGCCAGCAGTGAAAATTTAGGCTCCACAGATACGCAGTATTTT.

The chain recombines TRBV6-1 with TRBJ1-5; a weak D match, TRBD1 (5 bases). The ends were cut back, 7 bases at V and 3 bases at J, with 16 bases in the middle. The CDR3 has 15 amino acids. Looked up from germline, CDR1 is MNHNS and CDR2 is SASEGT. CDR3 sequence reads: CASTSKPGNNQPQHF. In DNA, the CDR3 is TGTGCCAGCACCTCCAAGCCAGGGAACAATCAGCCCCAGCATTTT.

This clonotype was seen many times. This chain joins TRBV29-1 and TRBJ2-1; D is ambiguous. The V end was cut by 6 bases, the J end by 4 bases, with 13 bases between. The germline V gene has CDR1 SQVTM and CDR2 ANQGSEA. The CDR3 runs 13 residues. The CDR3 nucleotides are TGCAGCGTACCCGGATTGGGGTACAATGAGCAGTTCTTC. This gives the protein CSVPGLGYNEQFF.

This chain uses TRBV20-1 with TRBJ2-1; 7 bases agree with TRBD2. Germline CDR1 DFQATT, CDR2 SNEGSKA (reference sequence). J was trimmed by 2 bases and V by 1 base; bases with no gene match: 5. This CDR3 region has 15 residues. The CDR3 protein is CSARGRGSPYNEQFF. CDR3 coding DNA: TGCAGTGCTAGAGGCCGCGGGAGTCCCTACAATGAGCAGTTCTTC.

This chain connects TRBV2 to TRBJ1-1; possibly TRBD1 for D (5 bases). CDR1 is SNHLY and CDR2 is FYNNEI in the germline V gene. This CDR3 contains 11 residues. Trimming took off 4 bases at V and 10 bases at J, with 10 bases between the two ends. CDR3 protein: CASSVGGVAFF. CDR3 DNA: TGTGCCAGCAGTGTGGGAGGGGTAGCTTTCTTT.

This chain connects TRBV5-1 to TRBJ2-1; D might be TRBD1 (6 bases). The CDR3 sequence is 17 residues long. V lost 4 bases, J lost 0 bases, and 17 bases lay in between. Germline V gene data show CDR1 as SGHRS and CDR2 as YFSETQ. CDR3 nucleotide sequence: TGCGCCAGCAGCCGTATCCAGGGGCTCAGCTCCTACAATGAGCAGTTCTTC. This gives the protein CASSRIQGLSSYNEQFF.

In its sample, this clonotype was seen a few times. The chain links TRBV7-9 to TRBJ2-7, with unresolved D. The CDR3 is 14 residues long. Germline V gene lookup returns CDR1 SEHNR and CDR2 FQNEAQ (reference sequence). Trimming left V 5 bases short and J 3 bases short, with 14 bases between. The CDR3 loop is CASSANRNYYEQYF. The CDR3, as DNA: TGTGCCAGCAGCGCTAACCGGAATTACTACGAGCAGTACTTC.

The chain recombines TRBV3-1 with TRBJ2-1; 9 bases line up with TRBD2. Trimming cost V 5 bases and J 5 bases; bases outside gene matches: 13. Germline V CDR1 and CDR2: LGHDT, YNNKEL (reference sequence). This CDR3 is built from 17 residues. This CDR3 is CASSSTILAGKDNEQFF. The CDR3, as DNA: TGTGCCAGCAGCTCTACCATACTAGCGGGTAAGGACAATGAGCAGTTCTTC.

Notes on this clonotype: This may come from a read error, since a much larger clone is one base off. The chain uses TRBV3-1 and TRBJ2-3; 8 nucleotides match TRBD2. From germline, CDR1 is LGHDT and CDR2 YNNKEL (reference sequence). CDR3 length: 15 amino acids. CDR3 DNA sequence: TGTGCCAGCAGCCAACCAGGACTAGCAACAGATGCGCAGTATTTT. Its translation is CASSQPGLATDAQYF.

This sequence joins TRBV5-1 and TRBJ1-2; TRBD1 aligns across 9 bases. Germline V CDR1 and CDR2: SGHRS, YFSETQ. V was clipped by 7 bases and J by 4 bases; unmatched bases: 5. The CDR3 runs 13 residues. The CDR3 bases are TGCGCCAGCCGGGGGACAGGGCCCTATGGCTACACCTTC. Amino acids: CASRGTGPYGYTF.

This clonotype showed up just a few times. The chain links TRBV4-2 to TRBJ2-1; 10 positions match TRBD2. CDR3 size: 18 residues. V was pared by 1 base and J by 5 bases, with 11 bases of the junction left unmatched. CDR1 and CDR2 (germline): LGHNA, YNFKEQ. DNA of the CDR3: TGTGCCAGCAGCCAAGTGACTAGCGGGCAATTTGGGAACAATGAGCAGTTCTTC. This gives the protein CASSQVTSGQFGNNEQFF.

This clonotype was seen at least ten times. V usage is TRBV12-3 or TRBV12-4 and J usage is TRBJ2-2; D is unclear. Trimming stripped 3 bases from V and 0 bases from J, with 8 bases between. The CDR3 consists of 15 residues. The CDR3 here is CASSFTKPNTGELFF. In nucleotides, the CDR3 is TGTGCCAGCAGTTTCACCAAGCCGAACACCGGGGAGCTGTTTTTT.

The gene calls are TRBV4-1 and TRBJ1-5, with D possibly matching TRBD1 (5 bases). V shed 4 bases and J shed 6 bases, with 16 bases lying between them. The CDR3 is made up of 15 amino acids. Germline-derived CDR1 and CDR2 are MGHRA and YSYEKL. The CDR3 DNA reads TGCGCCAGCAGCCTAACGTCGGGGGATGGTCAGCCCCAGCATTTT. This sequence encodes CASSLTSGDGQPQHF.

CDR3 protein: CASSPGKKVSGQETQYF. In DNA, the CDR3 is TGTGCCAGCTCACCCGGGAAAAAGGTTTCGGGCCAAGAGACCCAGTACTTC. V is TRBV18 and J is TRBJ2-5; possible D gene TRBD2, 5 bases. Between the trimmed V and J ends, which lost 3 bases and 1 base, there was a span of 18 bases. CDR1 is KGHSH and CDR2 is LQKENI in the germline V gene. This CDR3 has 17 residues.

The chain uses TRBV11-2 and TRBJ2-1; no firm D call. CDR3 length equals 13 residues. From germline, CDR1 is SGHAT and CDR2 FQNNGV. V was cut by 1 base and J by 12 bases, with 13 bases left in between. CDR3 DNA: TGTGCCAGCAGCTTAGTTATTAGGGAAAGGCAGTTCTTC. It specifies CASSLVIRERQFF.

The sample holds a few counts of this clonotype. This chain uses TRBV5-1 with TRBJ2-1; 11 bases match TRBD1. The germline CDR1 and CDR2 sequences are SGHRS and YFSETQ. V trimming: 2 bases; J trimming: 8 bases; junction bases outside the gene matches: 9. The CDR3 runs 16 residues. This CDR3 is CASSFYRDRGWDEQFF. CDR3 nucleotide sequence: TGCGCCAGCAGCTTCTACCGGGACAGGGGGTGGGATGAGCAGTTCTTC.

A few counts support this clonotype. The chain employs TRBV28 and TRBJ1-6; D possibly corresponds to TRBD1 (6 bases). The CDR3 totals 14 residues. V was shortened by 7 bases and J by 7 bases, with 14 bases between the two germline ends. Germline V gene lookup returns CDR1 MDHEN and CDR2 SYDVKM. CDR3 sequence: CASTTGGANSPLHF. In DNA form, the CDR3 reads TGTGCCAGCACTACCGGGGGCGCAAATTCACCCCTCCACTTT.

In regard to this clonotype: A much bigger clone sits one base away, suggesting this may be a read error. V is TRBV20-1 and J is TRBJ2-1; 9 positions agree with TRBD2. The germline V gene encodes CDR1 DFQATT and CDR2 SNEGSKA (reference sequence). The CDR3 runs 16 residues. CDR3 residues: CCASAGGPFSYNEQFF. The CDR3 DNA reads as TGCTGTGCTAGCGCGGGAGGGCCCTTCTCCTACAATGAGCAGTTCTTC.

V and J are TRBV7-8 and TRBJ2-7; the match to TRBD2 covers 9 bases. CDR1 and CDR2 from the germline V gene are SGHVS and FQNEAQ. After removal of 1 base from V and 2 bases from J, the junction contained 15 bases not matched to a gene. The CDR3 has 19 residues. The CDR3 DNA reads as TGTGCCAGCAGCTTAGGTGGTTTAGCGGGAGAGATCGGAACCTACGAGCAGTACTTC. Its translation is CASSLGGLAGEIGTYEQYF. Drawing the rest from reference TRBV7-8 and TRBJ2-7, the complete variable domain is GAGVSQSPRYKVAKRGQDVALRCDPISGHVSLFWYQQALGQGPEFLTYFQNEAQLDKSGLPSDRFFAERPEGSVSTLKIQRTQQEDSAVYLCASSLGGLAGEIGTYEQYFGPGTRLTVT.

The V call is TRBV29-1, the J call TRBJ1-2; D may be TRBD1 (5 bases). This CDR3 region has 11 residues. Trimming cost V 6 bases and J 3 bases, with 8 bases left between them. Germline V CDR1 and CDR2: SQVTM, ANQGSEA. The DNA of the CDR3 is TGCAGCGTCCCAGGGTACTATGGCTACACCTTC. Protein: CSVPGYYGYTF.

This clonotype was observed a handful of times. This chain's CDR3 is CASTEGGLLSYEQYF. For the CDR3, the DNA is TGTGCCAGCACCGAGGGCGGACTACTATCCTACGAGCAGTACTTC. V gene TRBV28 combines with J gene TRBJ2-7; the D gene is possibly TRBD2 (6 bases). Trimming shortened V by 7 bases and J by 1 base, and 17 bases separated the two germline ends. The CDR3 is 15 residues long. Germline loops: CDR1 MDHEN, CDR2 SYDVKM.

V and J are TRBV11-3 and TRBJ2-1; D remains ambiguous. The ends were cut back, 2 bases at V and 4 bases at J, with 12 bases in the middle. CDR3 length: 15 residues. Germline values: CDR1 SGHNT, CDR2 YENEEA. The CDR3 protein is CASSLQGQPYNEQFF. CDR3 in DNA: TGTGCCAGCAGCTTACAAGGTCAGCCTTACAATGAGCAGTTCTTC.

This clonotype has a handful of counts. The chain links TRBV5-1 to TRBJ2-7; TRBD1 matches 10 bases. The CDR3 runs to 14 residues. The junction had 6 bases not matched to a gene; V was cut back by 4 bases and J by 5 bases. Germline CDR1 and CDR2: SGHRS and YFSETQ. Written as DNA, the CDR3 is TGCGCCAGCAGCCACCGGGACAGGGGTAACGAGCAGTACTTC. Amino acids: CASSHRDRGNEQYF.